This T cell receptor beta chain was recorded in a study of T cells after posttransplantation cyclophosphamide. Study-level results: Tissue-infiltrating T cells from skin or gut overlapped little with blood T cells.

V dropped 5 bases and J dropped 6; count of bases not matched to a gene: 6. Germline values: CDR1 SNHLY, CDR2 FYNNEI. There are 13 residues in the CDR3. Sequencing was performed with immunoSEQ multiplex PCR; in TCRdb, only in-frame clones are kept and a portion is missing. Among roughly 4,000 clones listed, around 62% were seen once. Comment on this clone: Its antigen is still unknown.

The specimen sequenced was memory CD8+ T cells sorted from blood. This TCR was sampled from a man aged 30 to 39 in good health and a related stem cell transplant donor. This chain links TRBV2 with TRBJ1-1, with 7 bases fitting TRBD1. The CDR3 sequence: CASSLSGGPEAFF. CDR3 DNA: TGTGCCAGCAGTCTCTCAGGGGGGCCTGAAGCTTTCTTT.